One sample yielded the 22 T cell receptor beta chains listed below, sequenced in a study of identical twins (TCRdb year 2016). Receptors were amplified or captured by 5' RACE. These reads were obtained on an Illumina HiSeq 2000. The public reads were quality trimmed at Q25 with fastp and then assembled into clones with MiXCR by TCRdb, keeping productive beta chains. Under each unique CDR3 protein, matching rows form one entry showing the most common genes and DNA. This sample is represented by over 200,000 distinct CDR3 sequences; 5.5% to 7.5% of them were singletons. The ten top clones hold approximately 15% of the sample. The same sample was also used in a study of T cells expressing NK-cell markers.

The sample was CD8+ T cells sorted from blood. These receptors originate from a woman between 18 and 29 years old in good health.

This chain joins TRBV9 and TRBJ1-1; the D gene is possibly TRBD1 (5 bases). This CDR3 comprises 17 residues. Trimming pared 1 base from V and 3 bases from J, leaving 19 bases between. Germline CDR1 is SGDLS and CDR2 is YYNGEE. CDR3 protein: CASSVKVDNSGDTEAFF. The CDR3 DNA sequence: TGTGCCAGCAGCGTAAAGGTGGACAACTCGGGGGACACTGAAGCTTTCTTT. The full variable domain, with the rest looked up from reference TRBV9 and TRBJ1-1, is DSGVTQTPKHLITATGQRVTLRCSPRSGDLSVYWYQQSLDQGLQFLIQYYNGEERAKGNILERFSAQQFPDLHSELNLSSLELGDSALYFCASSVKVDNSGDTEAFFGQGTRLTVV.

V is TRBV6-2 or TRBV6-3 and J is TRBJ2-1, with 7 positions matching TRBD2. Trimming at V came to 2 bases and at J to 9 bases, leaving 10 bases not matched to a gene. The CDR3 spans 15 residues. Germline values: CDR1 MNHEY, CDR2 SVGEGT. The CDR3 nucleotides are TGTGCCAGCAGTTACGGAGGAGGGCCGGGAGGTGAGCAGTTCTTC. The encoded protein is CASSYGGGPGGEQFF.

The table lists this clonotype with many counts. V is TRBV20-1 and J is TRBJ2-1, with D possibly matching TRBD1 (5 bases). The CDR3 sequence is 15 residues long. Germline V gene sequence: CDR1 DFQATT, CDR2 SNEGSKA (reference sequence). Between the trimmed V and J ends, which lost 6 bases and 0 bases, there was a span of 15 bases. In DNA, the CDR3 is TGCAGTGCCCCGTTGACAGATCGCTCCTACAATGAGCAGTTCTTC. It encodes CSAPLTDRSYNEQFF.

The chain uses TRBV4-1 and TRBJ2-1, with TRBD2 identical over 8 bases. This CDR3 is built from 14 residues. The junction had 6 bases not matched to a gene; V was cut back by 5 bases and J by 6 bases. Germline values: CDR1 MGHRA, CDR2 YSYEKL. The CDR3 DNA follows: TGCGCCAGCAGCAGAGCGGGGGATACCAATGAGCAGTTCTTC. Protein sequence: CASSRAGDTNEQFF.

This clonotype was counted at least ten times. J is TRBJ2-4 and V is TRBV20-1; 9 bases fit TRBD1. The CDR3 consists of 16 residues. After removal of 6 bases from V and 6 bases from J, the junction contained 15 bases not matched to a gene. Germline values: CDR1 DFQATT, CDR2 SNEGSKA (reference sequence). CDR3 loop: CSARDRDRVEGNIQYF. CDR3 nucleotides: TGCAGTGCCAGGGACCGGGACAGGGTCGAGGGAAACATTCAGTACTTC.

This clonotype was found many times. The chain uses TRBV5-4 and TRBJ1-3, with D unresolved. Between the trimmed V and J ends, which lost 2 bases and 4 bases, there was a span of 10 bases. CDR1 is SGHNT, CDR2 YYREEE, per germline (reference sequence). The CDR3 extends over 14 amino acids. The CDR3 sequence: CASSLSNGGNTIYF. The DNA of the CDR3 is TGTGCCAGCAGCTTAAGCAACGGGGGAAACACCATATATTTT. Combining the CDR3 with reference TRBV5-4 and TRBJ1-3 gives the whole variable domain ETGVTQSPTHLIKTRGQQVTLRCSSQSGHNTVSWYQQALGQGPQFIFQYYREEENGRGNFPPRFSGLQFPNYSSELNVNALELDDSALYLCASSLSNGGNTIYFGEGSWLTVV.

The chain recombines TRBV7-9 with TRBJ2-7; D possibly corresponds to TRBD1 (6 bases). Trimming cost V 5 bases and J 2 bases, with 13 bases left between them. CDR1 and CDR2 from the germline V gene are SEHNR and FQNEAQ (reference sequence). This CDR3 has 14 amino acids. The CDR3 nucleotides read TGTGCCAGCAGCCGGGTGGACAGAGCCTACGAGCAGTACTTC. Residues: CASSRVDRAYEQYF.

CDR3 sequence: CASSLGAGGETQYF. CDR3 bases: TGTGCCAGCAGCTTAGGAGCGGGAGGGGAGACCCAGTACTTC. This chain connects TRBV7-7 to TRBJ2-5, with TRBD2 matching 10 bases. Losses at the gene ends were 1 base for V and 5 bases for J; bases not matched to a gene: 1. CDR1 and CDR2 (germline): SSHAT, FNYEAQ (reference sequence). The CDR3 extends over 14 amino acids.

This clonotype was seen at least ten times. The chain joins TRBV21-1 to TRBJ2-7; the table's D call, TRBD2, has no DNA check behind it. TRBV21-1 is classified as a pseudogene. This CDR3 comprises 15 residues. CDR3 sequence: CASSSRRAVSYEQYF. The DNA of the CDR3 is TGTGCCAGCAGCTCGCGACGAGCGGTCTCCTACGAGCAGTACTTC.

The V call is TRBV14, the J call TRBJ2-5; 8 nucleotides agree with TRBD2. Germline V gene data show CDR1 as SGHDN and CDR2 as FVKESK. The CDR3 loop spans 19 amino acids. V lost 2 bases, J lost 5 bases, and 19 bases stayed unmatched. The CDR3 DNA reads as TGTGCCAGCAGCCAAAGCCGCCACCGTCGAGCGGGAGTGGGGGAGACCCAGTACTTC. This translates into CASSQSRHRRAGVGETQYF. The full variable domain, completed using reference TRBV14 and TRBJ2-5, is EAGVTQFPSHSVIEKGQTVTLRCDPISGHDNLYWYRRVMGKEIKFLLHFVKESKQDESGMPNNRFLAERTGGTYSTLKVQPAELEDSGVYFCASSQSRHRRAGVGETQYFGPGTRLLVL.

This clonotype was counted a few times. This chain uses TRBV10-2 with TRBJ2-2, with 12 bases fitting TRBD2. The J segment lost 4 bases and the V segment lost 10 bases, leaving 13 bases of the junction unmatched. The germline gives CDR1 WSHSY, CDR2 SAAADI. The CDR3 covers 17 residues. The CDR3 nucleotides are TGCGCCACGACTAGCGGGAGAGCTACCTTTAGCACCGGGGAGCTGTTTTTT. Its translation: CATTSGRATFSTGELFF.

This clonotype showed up many times. The rearrangement joins TRBV7-3 to TRBJ2-3, with D unclear. Trimming stripped 4 bases from V and 1 base from J, with 9 bases between. The CDR3 consists of 14 residues. CDR1 is SGHTA and CDR2 is FQGTGA in the germline V gene. DNA for the CDR3: TGTGCCAGCAGCTCCGGATTGGGCACAGATACGCAGTATTTT. It yields the protein CASSSGLGTDTQYF.

This clonotype was found a few times. The chain employs TRBV27 and TRBJ1-2; 8 nucleotides agree with TRBD1. The CDR3 covers 14 residues. The V segment lost 4 bases and the J segment 8 bases; nucleotides outside the gene matches: 9. Germline CDR1 MNHEY, CDR2 SMNVEV (reference sequence). This CDR3 is CASSSSTGDPGYTF. In DNA, the CDR3 is TGTGCCAGCAGTTCGTCGACAGGGGATCCGGGCTACACCTTC.

This clonotype turned up a few times. The chain employs TRBV12-3 or TRBV12-4 and TRBJ1-1; 7 bases map to TRBD1. J lost 3 bases, V lost 7 bases, and 8 bases had no gene match. The CDR3 loop spans 14 amino acids. The CDR3 DNA follows: TGTGCCAGCAATGAGGGGGCACGATACACTGAAGCTTTCTTT. The encoded protein is CASNEGARYTEAFF.

This clonotype showed up many times. The rearrangement joins TRBV7-9 to TRBJ1-2; D is unresolved. V lost 0 bases and J lost 8, with 7 bases in between. Germline-derived CDR1 and CDR2 are SEHNR and FQNEAQ (reference sequence). CDR3 length equals 12 residues. The CDR3 region has the DNA TGTGCCAGCAGCTTAGCCGCCAGCGGCTACACCTTC. This encodes CASSLAASGYTF.

This chain connects TRBV11-2 to TRBJ2-7; 7 positions match TRBD2. The CDR3 runs 11 residues. Germline CDR1 is SGHAT and CDR2 is FQNNGV. V gave up 8 bases and J gave up 3 bases; unmatched junction bases: 1. DNA of the CDR3: TGTGCCAGCGGGAGGGGCTACGAGCAGTACTTC. This encodes CASGRGYEQYF.

This clonotype was seen a handful of times. This chain joins TRBV5-8 and TRBJ2-1; 9 nucleotides align to TRBD1. The CDR3 spans 15 residues. V lost 4 bases to trimming and J lost 6 bases; unmatched junction nucleotides: 8. Germline CDR1 and CDR2: SGHTS and YDEGEE. The CDR3 loop is CASSPGQGGRNEQFF. CDR3 coding DNA: TGTGCCAGCAGCCCGGGACAGGGTGGTCGCAATGAGCAGTTCTTC.

As concerns this clonotype: At one end the junction does not follow the germline gene, possibly because of a read error. The V gene is TRBV7-2, the J gene TRBJ2-7, with D possibly TRBD2 on 5 matching bases. Germline lookup yields CDR1 SGHTA and CDR2 FQGNSA. The CDR3 is 14 amino acids. CDR3 amino acids: CASSIGLAAYEQCF. The CDR3, as DNA: TGTGCCAGCAGTATTGGGCTAGCTGCCTACGAGCAGTGCTTC.

This clonotype was found a few times. The chain has TRBV4-1 and TRBJ2-1; D gene uncertain. CDR3 length: 13 amino acids. V lost 1 base, J lost 8 bases, and 9 bases lay in between. CDR1 and CDR2 from the germline V gene are MGHRA and YSYEKL. This CDR3 reads CASSQGLLYEQFF. DNA for the CDR3: TGCGCCAGCAGCCAAGGCCTGCTTTATGAGCAGTTCTTC.

This clonotype was counted only a few times. This chain joins TRBV2 and TRBJ2-3; 11 bases align to TRBD2. J was trimmed by 4 bases and V by 3 bases; bases with no gene match: 3. Germline V lookup: CDR1 SNHLY, CDR2 FYNNEI. The CDR3 loop spans 15 amino acids. The CDR3, as DNA: TGTGCCAGCAGTGATACTAGCGGGGGCGCAGATACGCAGTATTTT. Its protein is CASSDTSGGADTQYF.

The chain uses TRBV4-3 and TRBJ2-2; 11 nucleotides line up with TRBD2. CDR3 length: 18 residues. The J segment lost 6 bases and the V segment lost 0 bases, leaving 9 bases of the junction unmatched. Germline CDR1 is LGHNA and CDR2 is YSLEER. The CDR3 DNA reads TGCGCCAGCAGCCAAGAAACTAGGGCTAGCGGGAGGTCCGGGGAGCTGTTTTTT. Translated: CASSQETRASGRSGELFF.

CDR3 sequence (DNA): TGTGCCAGCAGCTTAGGGGTGATAGCGGGGGAAGAGACCCAGTACTTC. This encodes CASSLGVIAGEETQYF. This chain connects TRBV7-6 to TRBJ2-5, with 9 bases aligning to TRBD2. The CDR3 has 16 residues. Germline V CDR1 and CDR2: SGHVS, FNYEAQ. J gave up 3 bases and V 1 base, and 6 bases lay outside the gene matches.